This is a list of T cell receptor beta chains from one sample in a study of T cells in Graves' hyperthyroidism and ophthalmopathy. TCRdb reanalysed the multiplex PCR reads using MiXCR and keeps one entry per CDR3 protein. The sample consists of around 350,000 distinct CDR3 sequences, over 15% of them appearing once. Material: blood. The source is a woman aged 18-35 years with Graves' hyperthyroidism. CDR3s include the opening cysteine and the closing phenylalanine or tryptophan. A D gene is named only where the DNA matches it firmly. The listing skips clone size in some rows; elsewhere it reads once, few, many or a size class.

clone size,D gene,V gene,J gene,CDR3 DNA,CDR3 protein
many,.,TRBV11-2,TRBJ2-7,TGTGCCAGCAGATCCGTACGAACGCCAGGGACCTACGAGCAGTACTTC,CASRSVRTPGTYEQYF
many,.,TRBV24-1,TRBJ2-5,TGTGCCACCAGTGATCTGGGCAGAGAAGAGACCCAGTACTTC,CATSDLGREETQYF
few,.,TRBV10-2,TRBJ1-1,TGCGCCAGCAGGTCCGGGACAAGGGACACTGAAGCTTTCTTT,CASRSGTRDTEAFF
many,TRBD1,TRBV7-8,TRBJ2-7,TGTGCCAGCAGGTTCGGGGCAGGGGGTATCTACGAGCAGTACTTC,CASRFGAGGIYEQYF
.,TRBD2,TRBV12-3/TRBV12-4,TRBJ2-5,TGTGCCACCACCTCGGGAGTAGCGGGAGTGGAGACCCAGTACTTC,CATTSGVAGVETQYF
.,.,TRBV7-2,TRBJ2-5,TGTGCCAGCAGCTTACCTAGCGCCAAGACCCAGTACTTC,CASSLPSAKTQYF
many,TRBD2,TRBV5-1,TRBJ2-6,TGCGCCAGCAGCCCCAAGGCCCTAGCGGGGGGGTTTGGGGCCAACGTCCTGACTTTC,CASSPKALAGGFGANVLTF
many,TRBD1,TRBV20-1,TRBJ1-1,TGCAGTGCTCCAGACAGGGGGACTGAAGCTTTCTTT,CSAPDRGTEAFF
many,.,TRBV27,TRBJ1-1,TGTGCCAGCGGTGAGTGGGGACTTGAAGCTTTCTTT,CASGEWGLEAFF
many,TRBD1,TRBV12-3/TRBV12-4,TRBJ1-5,TGTGCCAGCGGGGACAGTGCTCAGCCCCAGCATTTT,CASGDSAQPQHF
many,TRBD1,TRBV20-1,TRBJ1-5,TGCAGTGCTAGAGATGGGGGACAGAAAGGTCAGCCCCAGCATTTT,CSARDGGQKGQPQHF
many,TRBD1,TRBV5-1,TRBJ1-1,TGCGCCAGCAGCTTGTCAGCATCCGGGACAGTGAACACTGAAGCTTTCTTT,CASSLSASGTVNTEAFF
many,TRBD1,TRBV9,TRBJ1-3,TGTGCCAGCAGCCAGGGGGGACCTGGAAACACCATATATTTT,CASSQGGPGNTIYF
.,.,TRBV18,TRBJ1-2,TGTGCCAGCTCACCTTCGACCAGGGTGTATCGGGGCTACACCTTC,CASSPSTRVYRGYTF
many,.,TRBV6-1,TRBJ2-7,TGTGCCAGCAGTGAGCCGGGACTGACTTTACCCTACGAGCGGTACTTC,CASSEPGLTLPYERYF
many,.,TRBV4-1,TRBJ1-2,TGCGCCAGCAGCCAACTCAAGGGTAATGGCTACACCTTC,CASSQLKGNGYTF
many,.,TRBV20-1,TRBJ2-7,TGCAGTGCTAGAGAGGCTGCAGCCTACGAGCAGTACTTC,CSAREAAAYEQYF